This T cell receptor (beta chain) derives from a study of T cells in localized non-small cell lung cancer. Details on this clone: The antigen remains unidentified.

Study findings and constraints: Since sequencing was restricted to only one region of the tumor, intratumor heterogeneity remains a possibility. Researchers found a median approximately 55 of the top 100 tumor clones in adjacent lung.

Here immunoSEQ multiplex PCR was the method, and the copy in TCRdb shows in-frame clones only, minus some. The table includes under 6,500 clones, 40% to 50% detected once. The source was lung tumor tissue, collected before any cancer treatment. The sequence was collected from a man aged 40-75 years with stage I lung adenocarcinoma.

The CDR3 region is CASSPGSGSGLELYNEQFF. In DNA form, the CDR3 reads TGTGCCAGCAGCCCTGGGAGCGGGAGTGGGCTCGAACTCTACAATGAGCAGTTCTTC. The gene calls are TRBV28 and TRBJ2-1; 8 nucleotides line up with TRBD2. CDR1 and CDR2 from the germline V gene are MDHEN and SYDVKM. After removal of 6 bases from V and 3 bases from J, the junction contained 19 bases not matched to a gene. The CDR3 runs 19 residues.